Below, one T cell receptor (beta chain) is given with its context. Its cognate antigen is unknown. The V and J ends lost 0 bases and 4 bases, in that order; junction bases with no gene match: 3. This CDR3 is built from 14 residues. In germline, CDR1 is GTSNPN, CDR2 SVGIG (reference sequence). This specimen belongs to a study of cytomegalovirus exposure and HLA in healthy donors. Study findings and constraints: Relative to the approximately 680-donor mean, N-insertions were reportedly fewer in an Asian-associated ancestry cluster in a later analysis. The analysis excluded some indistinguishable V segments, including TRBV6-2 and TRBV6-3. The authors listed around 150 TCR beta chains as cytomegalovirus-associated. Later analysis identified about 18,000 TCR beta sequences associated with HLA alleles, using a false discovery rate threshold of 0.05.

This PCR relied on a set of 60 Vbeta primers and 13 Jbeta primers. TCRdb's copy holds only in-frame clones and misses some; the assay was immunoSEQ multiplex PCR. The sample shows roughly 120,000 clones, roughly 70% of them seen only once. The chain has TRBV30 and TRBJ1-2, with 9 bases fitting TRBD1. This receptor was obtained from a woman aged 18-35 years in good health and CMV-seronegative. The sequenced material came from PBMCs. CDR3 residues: CAWSVPQGAYGYTF. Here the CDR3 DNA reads TGTGCCTGGAGTGTACCACAGGGGGCCTATGGCTACACCTTC.